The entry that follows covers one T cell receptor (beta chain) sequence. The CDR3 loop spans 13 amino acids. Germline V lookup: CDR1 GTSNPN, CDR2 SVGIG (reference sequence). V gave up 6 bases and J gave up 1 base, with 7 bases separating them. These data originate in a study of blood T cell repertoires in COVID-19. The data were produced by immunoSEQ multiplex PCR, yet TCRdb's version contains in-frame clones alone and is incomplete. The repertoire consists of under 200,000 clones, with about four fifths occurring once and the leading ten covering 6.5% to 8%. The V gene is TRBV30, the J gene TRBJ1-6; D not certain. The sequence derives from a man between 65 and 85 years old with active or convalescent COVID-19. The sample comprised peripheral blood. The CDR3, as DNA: TGTGCCTGTCGTAGTTCCTATAATTCACCCCTCCACTTT. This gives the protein CACRSSYNSPLHF. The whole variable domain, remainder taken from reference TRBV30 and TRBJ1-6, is SQTIHQWPATLVQPVGSPLSLECTVEGTSNPNLYWYRQAAGRGLQLLFYSVGIGQISSEVPQNLSASRPQDRQFILSSKKLLLSDSGFYLCACRSSYNSPLHFGNGTRLTVT.